This T cell receptor (beta chain) was documented in a study of T-cell reconstitution after alpha-beta-depleted transplantation in children. CDR1 is SNHLY, CDR2 FYNNEI, per germline. CDR3 length: 14 amino acids. Trimming left V 3 bases short and J 0 bases short, with 9 bases between. This clonotype was found a few times. The antigen remains undetermined. Findings and caveats of the study: Newly made T cells mostly supplied T-cell counts and diversity one year after transplant. Diversity of TCRbeta at day 60 was high in some patients, arising from surviving recipient T cells and thymic progenitors.

This sample's TCRbeta library carried unique molecular identifier barcodes. TCRdb reanalysed the PCR reads using MiXCR and keeps one entry per CDR3 protein. There are 300,000 or so distinct CDR3 sequences in the sample; approximately 23% occur only once, and over 9.5% lies in the top ten. The chain has TRBV2 and TRBJ2-7, with D unclear. The specimen comprised PBMCs, mostly from graft donor cells, sampled 180 days after TCRalphabeta/CD19-depleted stem cell transplant. This clonotype was sampled from a male patient aged 10-17 years who had a stem cell transplant for acute lymphoblastic leukemia, so the T cells may come from the graft donor. CDR3 DNA sequence: TGTGCCAGCAGTGAGGTGGGGTTCTCCTACGAGCAGTACTTC. It codes for CASSEVGFSYEQYF.